This T cell receptor beta chain was profiled in a study of blood T cell repertoires in COVID-19. Background on the study: T cells, B-cell-depleted T cells, or PBMCs provided the cDNA or gDNA that served as material.

Source study methods: Estimates of nucleated cell counts were drawn from the amplification of reference gene primers. TCRdb's copy holds only in-frame clones and misses some; the assay was immunoSEQ multiplex PCR. V, J and clone size are those of that table, while D and trimming were read from the DNA. The top ten clones hold about 6.8% of a sample with approximately 160,000 clones, 84% of them seen once. CDR1 is SQVTM, CDR2 ANQGSEA, per germline. Losses at the gene ends were 7 bases for V and 6 bases for J; bases not matched to a gene: 5. The length of the CDR3 is 11 residues. Sequenced: peripheral blood. The chain links TRBV29-1 to TRBJ1-2, with 7 bases identical to TRBD1. The receptor's source is a woman between 50 and 59 years old in a cohort sampled during active or convalescent COVID-19. CDR3 coding DNA: TGCAGCGATAGACAGGGTGATGGCTACACCTTC. Amino acids: CSDRQGDGYTF. Looking up the rest from reference TRBV29-1 and TRBJ1-2 gives the full variable domain: SAVISQKPSRDICQRGTSLTIQCQVDSQVTMMFWYRQQPGQSLTLIATANQGSEATYESGFVIDKFPISRPNLTFSTLTVSNMSPEDSSIYLCSDRQGDGYTFGSGTRLTVV.